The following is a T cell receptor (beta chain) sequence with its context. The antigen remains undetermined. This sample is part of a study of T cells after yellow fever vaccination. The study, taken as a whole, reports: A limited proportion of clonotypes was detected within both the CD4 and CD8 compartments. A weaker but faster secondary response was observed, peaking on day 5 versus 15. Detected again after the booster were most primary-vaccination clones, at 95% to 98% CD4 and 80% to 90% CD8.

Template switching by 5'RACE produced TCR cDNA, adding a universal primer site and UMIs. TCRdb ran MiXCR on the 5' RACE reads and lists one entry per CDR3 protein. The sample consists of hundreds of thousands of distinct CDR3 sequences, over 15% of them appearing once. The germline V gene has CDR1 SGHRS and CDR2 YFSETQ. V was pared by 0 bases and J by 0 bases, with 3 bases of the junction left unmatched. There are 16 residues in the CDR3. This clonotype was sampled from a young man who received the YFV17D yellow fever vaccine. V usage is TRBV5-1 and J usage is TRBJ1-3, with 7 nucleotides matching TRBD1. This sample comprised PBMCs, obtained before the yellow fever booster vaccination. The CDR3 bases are TGCGCCAGCAGCTTGGTGGGACAGATCTCTGGAAACACCATATATTTT. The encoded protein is CASSLVGQISGNTIYF.